The source of this T cell receptor (beta chain) is a study of T cells after yellow fever vaccination. Study summary: Fractions with few cells were prepared using SMART-Seq v4 Ultra Low Input. Regarding the study as a whole: Clones that expanded after primary vaccination mostly reappeared after the booster (just under 98% CD4, about 91% CD8). Relatively few clonotypes were ones that appeared in both CD4 and CD8 compartments.

Universal primer sites and UMIs were introduced during 5'RACE template-switching synthesis of TCR cDNA. TCRdb called the 5' RACE reads again in MiXCR, with one record for every CDR3 protein. In the table there are over 85,000 distinct CDR3 sequences, under 9% of which are singletons. The ends were cut back, 1 base at V and 4 bases at J, with 15 bases in the middle. Germline assignment: CDR1 SGHDT and CDR2 YYEEEE. The CDR3 is made up of 16 amino acids. Sequencing used CD8+ T cells not binding an NS4B(214-222) dextramer, sorted from PBMCs, obtained less than 16 days after the first yellow fever vaccination. This sequence was found in a man younger than 35 who received the YFV17D yellow fever vaccine. This rearrangement joins TRBV5-6 to TRBJ1-3; no clear D gene. In DNA form, the CDR3 reads TGTGCCAGCAGCTTGTACACCGGGCGGATCGGAAACACCATATATTTT. This codes for CASSLYTGRIGNTIYF.